The 8 T cell receptor beta chains presented below share a single source sample, sequenced in a study of shared clonotypes between healthy human individuals. Some clones are missing from TCRdb's copy, which holds only in-frame ones; the method was immunoSEQ multiplex PCR. The sample records around 320,000 clones, around 87% being singletons. Sequenced material: memory CD8+ T cells sorted from blood. Specified subset: CD45RO+ cells pooled with CCR7-negative TemRA cells. These receptors came from a man aged 18 to 29 in good health.

The chain recombines TRBV5-1 with TRBJ2-5, with D perhaps matching TRBD2 (6 bases). The CDR3 is 13 residues long. Trimming took 5 bases from V and 5 from J, leaving 13 bases between them. Germline V gene sequence: CDR1 SGHRS, CDR2 YFSETQ. The CDR3 DNA reads TGCGCCAGCAGGTGGAGGGTTATGGAGACCCAGTACTTC. This gives the protein CASRWRVMETQYF.

In this sample, this clone turned up once. The chain uses TRBV6-5 and TRBJ2-7, with a tentative D call TRBD1 (6 bases). The CDR3 is 16 amino acids. Germline loops: CDR1 MNHEY, CDR2 SVGAGI. Trimming shortened V by 0 bases and J by 5 bases, and 17 bases separated the two germline ends. CDR3 nucleotide sequence: TGTGCCAGCAGTTACTCGAAGATCCAGGGGTTCCACGAGCAGTACTTC. The encoded protein is CASSYSKIQGFHEQYF.

This sequence joins TRBV27 and TRBJ1-1; tentatively, D is TRBD1 (6 bases). V dropped 1 base and J dropped 0 bases, with 15 bases sitting between them. The CDR3 is made up of 17 amino acids. CDR1 is MNHEY and CDR2 is SMNVEV in the germline V gene (reference sequence). The CDR3: CASSLYSPRGLNTEAFF. The CDR3 DNA follows: TGTGCCAGCAGTTTATACTCCCCCAGGGGCCTGAACACTGAAGCTTTCTTT.

V gene TRBV28 combines with J gene TRBJ2-2, with 7 positions matching TRBD1. Trimming removed 5 bases from V and 1 base from J; junction bases left unmatched: 4. The CDR3 loop spans 15 amino acids. Germline-derived CDR1 and CDR2 are MDHEN and SYDVKM. CDR3 nucleotide sequence: TGTGCCAGCAGTGAGGACAGGCTGAACACCGGGGAGCTGTTTTTT. Its translation is CASSEDRLNTGELFF.

This chain links TRBV9 with TRBJ2-7; no firm D call. From germline, CDR1 is SGDLS and CDR2 YYNGEE. V lost 4 bases to trimming and J lost 0 bases, with 8 bases between them. This CDR3 has 13 residues. In DNA form, the CDR3 reads TGTGCCAGCAGCCCATGGGGCTCCTACGAGCAGTACTTC. Translated, it gives CASSPWGSYEQYF.

This clone was seen only a few times. The rearrangement links TRBV9 to TRBJ2-7, with 13 positions matching TRBD2. The V gene end was trimmed by 4 bases and the J gene end by 5 bases; junction bases not matched to a gene: 3. There are 14 residues in the CDR3. Germline V gene sequence: CDR1 SGDLS, CDR2 YYNGEE. CDR3 coding DNA: TGTGCCAGCAGCCTAGGGACTAGCGGGAACGAGCAGTACTTC. Translating it yields CASSLGTSGNEQYF.

This clone has a handful of counts. The genes are TRBV28 and TRBJ2-7, with 9 bases aligning to TRBD1. V shed 6 bases and J 7 bases; nucleotides not matched to a gene: 10. Germline CDR1 is MDHEN and CDR2 is SYDVKM. The CDR3 spans 14 residues. The DNA for the CDR3 is TGTGCCAGCAGCCCCGGACAGGGGTGGGGAGAGCAGTACTTC. It specifies CASSPGQGWGEQYF.

The chain links TRBV4-1 to TRBJ1-1; no clear D gene. The CDR3 covers 13 residues. With 1 base removed from V and 3 bases from J, the gap between germline ends came to 6 bases. Germline values: CDR1 MGHRA, CDR2 YSYEKL. CDR3 protein: CASSQGGHTEAFF. CDR3 in DNA: TGCGCCAGCAGCCAAGGGGGTCACACTGAAGCTTTCTTT.